These 17 T cell receptor beta chains came from one sample sequenced in a study of T cell changes during pregnancy in multiple sclerosis. Method: immunoSEQ multiplex PCR; TCRdb's copy keeps in-frame clones and lacks some. The repertoire consists of over 65,000 clones, with approximately 93% occurring once and the leading ten covering 2.5%. This specimen was peripheral blood, taken in the first trimester of pregnancy. These receptors were taken from a female donor with multiple sclerosis, enrolled in a pregnancy study.

The chain employs TRBV7-6 and TRBJ2-1; 9 bases match TRBD2. Per germline, CDR1 SGHVS and CDR2 FNYEAQ. The CDR3 is 15 amino acids. V trimming: 1 base; J trimming: 3 bases; junction bases outside the gene matches: 1. The CDR3, as DNA: TGTGCCAGCAGCTTAGGACTAGCGGACTACAATGAGCAGTTCTTC. This sequence encodes CASSLGLADYNEQFF.

The chain links TRBV2 to TRBJ1-3, with D uncertain. Germline V gene sequence: CDR1 SNHLY, CDR2 FYNNEI. V was trimmed by 0 bases and J by 4 bases, leaving 7 bases between them. This CDR3 has 14 residues. CDR3 in DNA: TGTGCCAGCAGTGAAGCCGGGGTGGGAAACACCATATATTTT. Its translation: CASSEAGVGNTIYF.

The V call is TRBV19, the J call TRBJ1-5; the D is unclear. Deletions cut 7 bases from V and 0 bases from J, with 16 bases between. The CDR3 length is 16 residues. CDR1 and CDR2 from the germline V gene are LNHDA and SQIVND (reference sequence). CDR3: CASIRAGGYSNQPQHF. CDR3 sequence (DNA): TGTGCCAGTATCCGTGCGGGCGGGTATAGCAATCAGCCCCAGCATTTT.

This clone occurred once. This sequence joins TRBV5-1 and TRBJ1-6; 10 bases fit TRBD1. V shed 4 bases and J 6 bases; nucleotides not matched to a gene: 4. The CDR3 extends over 15 amino acids. Germline-derived CDR1 and CDR2 are SGHRS and YFSETQ. CDR3 amino acids: CASSTGQGTNSPLHF. CDR3 nucleotides: TGCGCCAGCAGCACGGGACAGGGGACTAATTCACCCCTCCACTTT.

V usage is TRBV27 and J usage is TRBJ1-1; 7 bases are shared with TRBD1. CDR1 and CDR2 (germline): MNHEY, SMNVEV (reference sequence). The CDR3 covers 15 residues. Germline trimming cut 1 base from V and 1 base from J; bases unmatched to any gene: 3. CDR3 protein: CASSLLTGENTEAFF. CDR3 DNA sequence: TGTGCCAGCAGTTTATTAACAGGGGAGAACACTGAAGCTTTCTTT.

This chain links TRBV5-4 with TRBJ2-7; perhaps TRBD2 as D (5 bases). V lost 0 bases and J 4 bases, leaving 14 bases between the germline ends. CDR3 length equals 15 residues. The germline V gene has CDR1 SGHNT and CDR2 YYREEE (reference sequence). CDR3 residues: CASSLGSGLLYEQYF. The CDR3, as DNA: TGTGCCAGCAGCTTGGGGAGCGGCCTCCTTTACGAGCAGTACTTC.

This clone was counted once. This sequence joins TRBV11-1 and TRBJ2-1, with D perhaps matching TRBD2 (6 bases). The CDR3 runs to 14 residues. V was clipped by 1 base and J by 10 bases, with 14 bases between them. Germline loops: CDR1 SGHAT, CDR2 FQDESV (reference sequence). In DNA, the CDR3 is TGTGCCAGCAGCTTAGACGGGGGTGGACCCGAGCAGTTCTTC. It is translated as CASSLDGGGPEQFF.

The gene calls are TRBV20-1 and TRBJ1-1; 10 positions match TRBD1. The CDR3 length is 11 residues. CDR1 DFQATT and CDR2 SNEGSKA come from the germline V gene (reference sequence). Written as DNA, the CDR3 is TGCAGGGGGACAGGGGAGACTGAAGCTTTCTTT. The encoded protein is CRGTGETEAFF.

The gene calls are TRBV9 and TRBJ1-3, with D tentatively TRBD1 (6 bases). V was clipped by 4 bases and J by 0 bases, with 17 bases between them. The germline V gene encodes CDR1 SGDLS and CDR2 YYNGEE. The CDR3 has 17 amino acids. This chain's CDR3 is CASSPRGGRTSGNTIYF. CDR3 nucleotide sequence: TGTGCCAGCAGCCCCCGCGGGGGGCGCACCTCTGGAAACACCATATATTTT. Combining the CDR3 with reference TRBV9 and TRBJ1-3 gives the whole variable domain DSGVTQTPKHLITATGQRVTLRCSPRSGDLSVYWYQQSLDQGLQFLIQYYNGEERAKGNILERFSAQQFPDLHSELNLSSLELGDSALYFCASSPRGGRTSGNTIYFGEGSWLTVV.

The chain recombines TRBV4-2 with TRBJ1-6; the D gene is possibly TRBD1 (5 bases). This CDR3 spans 18 amino acids. V was clipped by 0 bases and J by 9 bases, with 21 bases between them. The germline CDR1 and CDR2 sequences are LGHNA and YNFKEQ. The CDR3, as DNA: TGTGCCAGCAGCCAAGAACTGGGGGGGAGAACGGTCGGTTCACCCCTCCACTTT. Amino acids: CASSQELGGRTVGSPLHF.

This chain joins TRBV19 and TRBJ2-3; tentative D call: TRBD1 (6 bases). V was trimmed by 1 base and J by 1 base, leaving 6 bases between them. The CDR3 is made up of 14 amino acids. CDR1 is LNHDA and CDR2 is SQIVND in the germline V gene (reference sequence). The CDR3 loop reads CASSIGGRTDTQYF. The CDR3 DNA reads as TGTGCCAGTAGTATAGGGGGGCGCACAGATACGCAGTATTTT.

As DNA, the CDR3 is TGTGCCAGCTACCGGAGCGGGAGAGGCTCCTACGAGCAGTACTTC. Encoded protein: CASYRSGRGSYEQYF. The V and J genes are TRBV7-8 and TRBJ2-7, with 8 bases matching TRBD2. Germline V lookup: CDR1 SGHVS, CDR2 FQNEAQ. After removal of 8 bases from V and 0 bases from J, the junction contained 9 bases not matched to a gene. The CDR3 runs 15 residues.

V gene TRBV20-1 combines with J gene TRBJ2-1; weak D call: TRBD2 (5 bases). The germline CDR1 and CDR2 sequences are DFQATT and SNEGSKA (reference sequence). V lost 2 bases, J lost 6 bases, and 5 bases lay in between. This CDR3 contains 11 residues. The CDR3 DNA reads as TGCAGTGCTAGACGGGGCAATGAGCAGTTCTTC. Its translation is CSARRGNEQFF.

The rearrangement uses TRBV5-1 and TRBJ1-2, with TRBD1 identical over 7 bases. CDR3 length: 13 amino acids. CDR1 and CDR2 (germline): SGHRS, YFSETQ. After removal of 9 bases from V and 2 bases from J, the junction contained 7 bases not matched to a gene. CDR3 nucleotide sequence: TGCGCCACCGGGGACAGTCCCAACTATGGCTACACCTTC. Translation gives CATGDSPNYGYTF.

The V gene is TRBV4-1, the J gene TRBJ2-1; D possibly corresponds to TRBD1 (5 bases). This CDR3 has 16 residues. With 1 base removed from V and 0 bases from J, the gap between germline ends came to 10 bases. Germline V lookup: CDR1 MGHRA, CDR2 YSYEKL. The CDR3 coding sequence is TGCGCCAGCAGCCAAGTTCGACAGAGCTCCTACAATGAGCAGTTCTTC. It codes for CASSQVRQSSYNEQFF.

The chain has TRBV5-4 and TRBJ2-1, with 8 nucleotides matching TRBD2. There are 15 residues in the CDR3. Germline assignment: CDR1 SGHNT and CDR2 YYREEE (reference sequence). The ends lost 1 base at V and 4 bases at J; junction bases unmatched: 4. CDR3 in amino acids: CASSLIGRDYNEQFF. CDR3 DNA sequence: TGTGCCAGCAGCTTGATCGGGAGGGATTACAATGAGCAGTTCTTC.

The V gene is TRBV6-5, the J gene TRBJ1-2; D not certain. The length of the CDR3 is 15 residues. Deletions cut 0 bases from V and 2 bases from J, with 10 bases between. The germline V gene encodes CDR1 MNHEY and CDR2 SVGAGI. This chain's CDR3 is CASSYSRGENYGYTF. In DNA form, the CDR3 reads TGTGCCAGCAGTTACTCGCGTGGAGAAAACTATGGCTACACCTTC.